Presented here are 17 T cell receptor beta chains from one specimen sequenced in a study of blood T cell repertoires in COVID-19. Profiling relied on immunoSEQ multiplex PCR, and the TCRdb table lists in-frame clones only, not all of them. Altogether 200,000 to 250,000 clones are present, around 83% being singletons, with the ten largest covering just under 7.5%. The sample consisted of peripheral blood. The receptors were sampled from a woman aged 50 to 65 with acute or convalescent COVID-19.

CDR3 loop: CATSAGTGPLHF. The CDR3 nucleotides read TGTGCCACCAGTGCTGGGACAGGTCCCCTCCACTTT. The chain couples TRBV24-1 to TRBJ1-6, with TRBD1 identical over 8 bases. In germline, CDR1 is KGHDR, CDR2 SFDVKD. V lost 5 bases, J lost 13 bases, and 3 bases stayed unmatched. This CDR3 is built from 12 residues.

This clone has only a few counts. J is TRBJ1-4 and V is TRBV5-5; 8 positions agree with TRBD1. The germline gives CDR1 SGHKS, CDR2 YYEKEE (reference sequence). The CDR3 runs to 14 residues. Losses at the gene ends were 5 bases for V and 6 bases for J; bases not matched to a gene: 6. The DNA for the CDR3 is TGTGCCAGCAGTTCCAACAGGGGGGATGAAAAACTGTTTTTT. This translates into CASSSNRGDEKLFF. Drawing the rest from reference TRBV5-5 and TRBJ1-4, the complete variable domain is DAGVTQSPTHLIKTRGQQVTLRCSPISGHKSVSWYQQVLGQGPQFIFQYYEKEERGRGNFPDRFSARQFPNYSSELNVNALLLGDSALYLCASSSNRGDEKLFFGSGTQLSVL.

This chain connects TRBV6-2 or TRBV6-3 to TRBJ1-1; tentatively, D is TRBD1 (6 bases). The V and J ends lost 6 bases and 6 bases respectively, with 14 bases between them. This CDR3 has 13 residues. The germline CDR1 and CDR2 sequences are MNHEY and SVGEGT. In DNA, the CDR3 is TGTGCCAGCAGCCATGGCCCAGGGGCTGAAGCTTTCTTT. It encodes CASSHGPGAEAFF.

The rearrangement joins TRBV5-8 to TRBJ2-1, with TRBD2 matching over 10 bases. Germline CDR1 reads SGHTS; CDR2 reads YDEGEE. V was clipped by 0 bases and J by 2 bases; unmatched bases: 8. The CDR3 has 18 residues. CDR3 DNA: TGTGCCAGCAGCTTGGACAGCGGGAGGGCCTCACCCTACAATGAGCAGTTCTTC. This gives the protein CASSLDSGRASPYNEQFF.

This clone has only one observation. This chain links TRBV20-1 with TRBJ2-7; maybe TRBD1 (6 bases). The CDR3 sequence is 11 residues long. The V gene's germline CDR1 is DFQATT and CDR2 SNEGSKA (reference sequence). CDR3 DNA sequence: TGCACTGTAGGGGGAAACTACGAGCAGTACTTC. This sequence encodes CTVGGNYEQYF.

The V and J genes are TRBV27 and TRBJ2-4, with D possibly being TRBD2 (6 bases). The germline CDR1 and CDR2 sequences are MNHEY and SMNVEV (reference sequence). V lost 3 bases and J lost 1, with 13 bases in between. CDR3 length equals 16 residues. CDR3: CASSLGPGRAKNIQYF. The CDR3 coding sequence is TGTGCCAGCAGTTTGGGGCCGGGGAGGGCCAAAAACATTCAGTACTTC.

The chain couples TRBV6-2 or TRBV6-3 to TRBJ2-4; TRBD1 agrees at 12 bases. From germline, CDR1 is MNHEY and CDR2 SVGEGT. The CDR3 has 18 amino acids. J was trimmed by 2 bases and V by 6 bases; bases with no gene match: 11. The CDR3 reads CASSPSGTGGLTKNIQYF. The CDR3 nucleotides read TGTGCCAGCAGCCCGTCCGGGACAGGGGGCTTGACCAAAAACATTCAGTACTTC.

This chain links TRBV18 with TRBJ1-3; the D is unclear. This CDR3 region has 15 residues. Germline assignment: CDR1 KGHSH and CDR2 LQKENI. Deletions cut 3 bases from V and 0 bases from J, with 9 bases between. The CDR3 DNA reads as TGTGCCAGCTCACCCCCGGTAGACTCTGGAAACACCATATATTTT. This encodes CASSPPVDSGNTIYF.

CDR3 loop: CASSQAMDIFGNTIYF. CDR3 nucleotides: TGTGCCAGCAGCCAAGCCATGGACATTTTCGGAAACACCATATATTTT. This sequence joins TRBV3-1 (or the pseudogene TRBV3-2) and TRBJ1-3, with D possibly TRBD1 on 5 matching bases. Trimming left V 1 base short and J 4 bases short, with 14 bases between. Germline V gene data show CDR1 as LGHDT and CDR2 as YNNKEL (reference sequence). The CDR3 has 16 residues.

The rearrangement uses TRBV3-1 (or the pseudogene TRBV3-2) and TRBJ1-5, with a tentative D call TRBD1 (6 bases). The CDR3 totals 16 residues. Per germline, CDR1 LGHDT and CDR2 YNNKEL (reference sequence). Trimming removed 2 bases from V and 4 bases from J, with 15 bases in between. In DNA form, the CDR3 reads TGTGCCAGCAGCCAAAATGGGGGGGGCGCTAATCAGCCCCAGCATTTT. This codes for CASSQNGGGANQPQHF.

The chain employs TRBV9 and TRBJ2-1; D call uncertain. CDR1 is SGDLS, CDR2 YYNGEE, per germline. There are 11 residues in the CDR3. V lost 0 bases to trimming and J lost 8 bases, with 3 bases between them. The CDR3 DNA reads as TGTGCCAGCAGCGTAGCGGATGAGCAGTTCTTC. Translating it yields CASSVADEQFF.

This chain uses TRBV5-4 with TRBJ2-1; 7 positions match TRBD1. Germline V gives CDR1 SGHNT, CDR2 YYREEE (reference sequence). J lost 8 bases, V lost 1 base, and 6 bases had no gene match. The CDR3 length is 14 residues. As DNA, the CDR3 is TGTGCCAGCAGCTTGTCGAGACAGGGATATGAGCAGTTCTTC. Translating gives CASSLSRQGYEQFF.

This chain connects TRBV4-2 to TRBJ2-2; 15 bases match TRBD2. CDR3 length: 17 amino acids. Trimming at V came to 7 bases and at J to 4 bases, leaving 7 bases not matched to a gene. Germline V CDR1 and CDR2: LGHNA, YNFKEQ. CDR3 sequence: CASNGLAGGPSTGELFF. DNA for the CDR3: TGTGCCAGCAACGGACTAGCGGGGGGGCCGAGCACCGGGGAGCTGTTTTTT.

The chain combines TRBV3-1 (or the pseudogene TRBV3-2) with TRBJ2-7; 9 nucleotides agree with TRBD2. The V segment lost 4 bases and the J segment 1 base; nucleotides outside the gene matches: 8. CDR1 and CDR2 from the germline V gene are LGHDT and YNNKEL (reference sequence). This CDR3 has 16 amino acids. CDR3 bases: TGTGCCAGCAGCCCGAACATAGCGGGAGTGTCCTACGAGCAGTACTTC. Its translation: CASSPNIAGVSYEQYF.

The chain joins TRBV28 to TRBJ2-7; D is unclear. Between the trimmed V and J ends, which lost 3 bases and 3 bases, there was a span of 9 bases. This CDR3 region has 13 residues. Germline CDR1 and CDR2: MDHEN and SYDVKM. The CDR3, as DNA: TGTGCCAGCAGTTTTATGTCAGGCTACGAGCAGTACTTC. Translating it yields CASSFMSGYEQYF.

This chain uses TRBV10-3 with TRBJ2-1; TRBD2 is a possible D gene (6 bases). CDR1 and CDR2 from the germline V gene are ENHRY and SYGVKD. The CDR3 loop spans 15 amino acids. Trimming took 3 bases from V and 0 from J, leaving 9 bases between them. The DNA of the CDR3 is TGTGCCATCAGTGAATCGCGGGACTCCTACAATGAGCAGTTCTTC. Amino acid sequence: CAISESRDSYNEQFF.

V is TRBV18 and J is TRBJ2-3; unclear D gene. The germline gives CDR1 KGHSH, CDR2 LQKENI. V lost 3 bases and J lost 1, with 8 bases in between. The CDR3 runs to 14 residues. CDR3 bases: TGTGCCAGCTCACCCCCGGCGGGCACAGATACGCAGTATTTT. Residues: CASSPPAGTDTQYF.